These T cell receptor beta chains were read from a single sample in a study of T cells in Graves' hyperthyroidism and ophthalmopathy. TCRdb processed the multiplex PCR reads anew with MiXCR; each CDR3 protein has one entry. Of around 700,000 distinct CDR3 sequences in the sample, just over 35% were seen once. Source material: blood. These receptor sequences come from a woman in her thirties or forties with Graves' hyperthyroidism. Both conserved end residues are part of each CDR3. The D gene is left open where the match is weak. The size entry is marked missing in some rows and otherwise reads once, few, many or a size class.

V gene	J gene	clone size	D gene	CDR3 DNA	CDR3 protein
TRBV6-1	TRBJ2-7	many	-	TGTGCCAGCAGTGGCAGGAACTGGGGATACGAGCAGTACTTC	CASSGRNWGYEQYF
TRBV20-1	TRBJ2-7	many	TRBD1	TGCAGTGCCAGGGACAGCTCCTACGAGCAGTACTTC	CSARDSSYEQYF
TRBV7-9	TRBJ2-5	few	TRBD2	TGCGCCAGCAGCCCGAATCGGGGGGAGCAGGAGACCCAGTACTTC	CASSPNRGEQETQYF
TRBV14	TRBJ1-1	-	-	TGTGCCAGCAGCCAAGCCCGGAGGACTGAAGCTTTCTTT	CASSQARRTEAFF
TRBV19	TRBJ1-2	few	TRBD1	TGTGCCAGTAGTATCGACCTTTCGGACAGGGCTGTGGATGGTGGCTACACCTTC	CASSIDLSDRAVDGGYTF
TRBV19	TRBJ2-2	-	TRBD2	TGTGCCAGTTCGGGACTAGCGGGGGGGCGGCTCTCCGGGGAGCTGTTTTTT	CASSGLAGGRLSGELFF
TRBV20-1	TRBJ2-5	once	-	TGCAGTGTAAACAGGGGGCTAGCGGGGAAAGAGACCCAGTACTTC	CSVNRGLAGKETQYF
TRBV7-2	TRBJ2-3	-	TRBD1	TGTGCCAGCAGTGAAGTCGGGCAGGGGGCGCGGGATACGCAGTATTTT	CASSEVGQGARDTQYF
TRBV15	TRBJ1-2	-	-	TGTGCCACCAGCAGCTCGACCTCCCAATATGGCTACACCTTC	CATSSSTSQYGYTF
TRBV15	TRBJ1-3	once	TRBD1	TGTGCCGCCAGCAAAGACAGGGGAAGGCACATATATTTT	CAASKDRGRHIYF
TRBV7-3	TRBJ2-2	-	-	TGTGCCAGCAGCGAGGTTACCACCACCGGGGAGCTGTTTTTT	CASSEVTTTGELFF
TRBV27	TRBJ2-2	once	TRBD2	TGTGCCAGCAGTTTACGACTAGCGGGAACCGGGGAGCTGTTTTTT	CASSLRLAGTGELFF
TRBV7-2	TRBJ1-5	few	-	TGTGCCAGCAGCTTAGCGGTGGGGGGGCGGCAGCCCCAGCATTTT	CASSLAVGGRQPQHF
TRBV10-2	TRBJ1-1	few	-	TGTGCCAGCAGCCAAGATACTGTCGGGCGAACTGAAGCTTTCTTT	CASSQDTVGRTEAFF
TRBV10-1	TRBJ1-2	-	TRBD1	TGCGCCAGCAATTGTCCGGGACAGGGGAGTAGTGGCTACACCTTC	CASNCPGQGSSGYTF
TRBV6-5	TRBJ1-3	few	-	TGTGCCAGCAGTTACTCGACCGGGAACACCATATATTTT	CASSYSTGNTIYF
TRBV7-2	TRBJ2-5	many	-	TGTGCCAGCAGCTTAGCGGGTCAGATTGGGCAAGAGACCCAGTACTTC	CASSLAGQIGQETQYF
TRBV10-3	TRBJ2-2	-	TRBD1	TGTGCCATCAGTAACGACAGGGGCAGGGAGCTGTTTTTT	CAISNDRGRELFF